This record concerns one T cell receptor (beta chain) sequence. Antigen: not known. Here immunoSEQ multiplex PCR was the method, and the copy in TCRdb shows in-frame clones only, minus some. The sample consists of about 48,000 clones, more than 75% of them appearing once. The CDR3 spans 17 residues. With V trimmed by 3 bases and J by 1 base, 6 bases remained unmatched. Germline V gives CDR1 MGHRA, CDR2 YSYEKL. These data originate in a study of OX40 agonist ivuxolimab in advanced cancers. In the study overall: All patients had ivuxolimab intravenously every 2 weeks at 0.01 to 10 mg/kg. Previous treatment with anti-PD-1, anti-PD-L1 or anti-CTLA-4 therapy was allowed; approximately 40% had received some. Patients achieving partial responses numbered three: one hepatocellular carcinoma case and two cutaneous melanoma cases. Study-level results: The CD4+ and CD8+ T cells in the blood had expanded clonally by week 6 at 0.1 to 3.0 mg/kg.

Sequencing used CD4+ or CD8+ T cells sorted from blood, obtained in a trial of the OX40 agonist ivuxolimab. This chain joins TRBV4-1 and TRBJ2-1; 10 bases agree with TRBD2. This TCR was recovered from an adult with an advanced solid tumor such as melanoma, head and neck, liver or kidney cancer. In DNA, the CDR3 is TGCGCCAGCAGCCAGGCTAGCGGGAGAGTTTCCTACAATGAGCAGTTCTTC. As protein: CASSQASGRVSYNEQFF.